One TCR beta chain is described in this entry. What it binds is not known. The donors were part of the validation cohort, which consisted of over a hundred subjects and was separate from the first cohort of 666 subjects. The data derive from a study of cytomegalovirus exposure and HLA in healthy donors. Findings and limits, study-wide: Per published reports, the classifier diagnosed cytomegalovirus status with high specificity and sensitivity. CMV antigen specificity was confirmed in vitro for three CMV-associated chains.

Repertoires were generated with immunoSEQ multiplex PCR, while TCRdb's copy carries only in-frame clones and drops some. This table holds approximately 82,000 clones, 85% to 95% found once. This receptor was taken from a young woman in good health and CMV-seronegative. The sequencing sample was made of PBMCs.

Here the CDR3 DNA reads TGCGCCAGCAGCCAACCCCTGACGAGGCTGAACACTGAAGCTTTCTTT. It specifies CASSQPLTRLNTEAFF. The chain employs TRBV4-1 and TRBJ1-1; D uncertain. The V gene's germline CDR1 is MGHRA and CDR2 YSYEKL. V lost 2 bases, J lost 0 bases, and 13 bases lay in between. The CDR3 runs 16 residues.